This is a list of T cell receptor beta chains from one sample in a study of response to subunit inactivated influenza vaccine. TCRdb re-called the RT-PCR reads with MiXCR, one entry per CDR3 protein. Seen here are under 200,000 distinct CDR3 sequences, 12% observed once, and the top ten hold 25% to 30%. This same sample was also taken into another study, of T cells expressing NK-cell markers.

Here the sequenced sample was CD8+ T cells sorted from PBMCs, taken roughly 12 days after vaccination. These receptors were taken from a man between 45 and 60 years old who received an inactivated influenza vaccine. CDR3s include the opening cysteine and the closing phenylalanine or tryptophan. D genes are given only for firm matches. Clone size appears in some rows only: once, few, many, or a class for an expanded clone.

TRBJ2-1,few,TRBD2,TRBV29-1,CSVALAGAINEQFF,TGCAGCGTGGCGCTAGCGGGAGCTATAAATGAGCAGTTCTTC
TRBJ2-7,few,TRBD1,TRBV2,CASTELGQGTYEQYF,TGTGCCAGCACTGAACTGGGACAGGGGACCTACGAGCAGTACTTC
TRBJ1-1,NA,NA,TRBV29-1,CSVDWGTEAFF,TGCAGCGTTGACTGGGGGACTGAAGCTTTCTTT
TRBJ2-7,many,NA,TRBV2,CASSEGSSGYEQYF,TGTGCCAGCAGTGAGGGGAGTAGCGGCTACGAGCAGTACTTC
TRBJ2-3,NA,NA,TRBV20-1,CSAVGTPPDTQYF,TGCAGTGCTGTGGGGACTCCTCCAGATACGCAGTATTTT
TRBJ2-3,NA,TRBD2,TRBV30,CAWSSLAGGLRVDTQYF,TGTGCCTGGAGTTCTCTAGCGGGAGGTTTACGTGTGGATACGCAGTATTTT
TRBJ2-1,few,TRBD2,TRBV9,CASSVSGTSSNEQFF,TGTGCCAGCAGCGTGTCCGGGACTAGCTCGAATGAGCAGTTCTTC
TRBJ2-1,many,NA,TRBV27,CASSSAGTVYNEQFF,TGTGCCAGCAGTTCTGCTGGGACCGTCTACAATGAGCAGTTCTTC
TRBJ2-4,few,NA,TRBV20-1,CSGKPGWERVMFQNIQYF,TGCAGTGGGAAACCGGGGTGGGAGCGGGTAATGTTCCAAAACATTCAGTACTTC
TRBJ2-7,NA,NA,TRBV28,CASTSRQANRDEQYF,TGTGCCAGCACCTCCCGACAGGCAAATCGGGACGAGCAGTACTTC
TRBJ2-2,few,NA,TRBV28,CASTLGPSLTGELFF,TGTGCCAGCACCCTGGGGCCTAGCCTGACCGGGGAGCTGTTTTTT
TRBJ2-1,NA,NA,TRBV25-1,CASSEPGTYNEQFF,TGTGCCAGCAGTGAACCAGGTACCTACAATGAGCAGTTCTTC
TRBJ2-2,NA,NA,TRBV6-5,CASSLLGTANTGELFF,TGTGCCAGCAGTCTTCTAGGGACTGCGAACACCGGGGAGCTGTTTTTT
TRBJ1-3,many,NA,TRBV29-1,CSVVEDLGNTIYF,TGCAGCGTTGTAGAAGACTTAGGAAACACCATATATTTT
TRBJ2-5,NA,NA,TRBV15,CATSREFFARETQYF,TGTGCCACCAGCAGAGAGTTCTTTGCGCGGGAGACCCAGTACTTC
TRBJ1-1,many,TRBD1,TRBV4-1,CASSLLTGDQFPMNTEAFF,TGCGCCAGCAGCCTCTTGACAGGGGACCAATTTCCCATGAACACTGAAGCTTTCTTT
TRBJ2-1,few,TRBD2,TRBV4-2,CASSQSGGTYNEQFF,TGTGCCAGCAGCCAAAGCGGGGGAACCTACAATGAGCAGTTCTTC
TRBJ1-1,NA,NA,TRBV20-1,CSADQGSTEAFF,TGCAGTGCTGACCAAGGTTCCACTGAAGCTTTCTTT
TRBJ1-4,few,NA,TRBV6-2/TRBV6-3,CASSPREVDEKLFF,TGTGCCAGCAGTCCCAGGGAAGTCGATGAAAAACTGTTTTTT
TRBJ2-5,few,TRBD2,TRBV7-9,CASSLLAGELETQYF,TGTGCCAGCAGCTTGCTAGCGGGGGAGTTGGAGACCCAGTACTTC
TRBJ2-7,NA,TRBD1,TRBV7-9,CASSVNRGLSFEQYF,TGTGCCAGCAGCGTAAACAGGGGGCTGTCCTTCGAGCAGTACTTC
TRBJ2-1,few,TRBD2,TRBV6-1,CASSFLAGGPNSYNEQFF,TGTGCCAGCAGCTTTCTAGCGGGAGGGCCCAATTCCTACAATGAGCAGTTCTTC
TRBJ1-1,NA,NA,TRBV11-2,CASSPVEGMNTEAFF,TGTGCCAGCAGCCCAGTAGAGGGCATGAACACTGAAGCTTTCTTT
TRBJ2-7,NA,NA,TRBV7-8,CASSLALASSSYEQYF,TGTGCCAGCAGCTTAGCGCTCGCATCAAGCTCCTACGAGCAGTACTTC
TRBJ2-2,few,NA,TRBV12-3/TRBV12-4,CASSFLPTNTGELFF,TGTGCCAGCAGTTTTCTTCCGACGAACACCGGGGAGCTGTTTTTT
TRBJ2-7,few,TRBD2,TRBV29-1,CSAASGRSYEQYF,TGCAGCGCAGCTAGCGGGCGATCCTACGAGCAGTACTTC
TRBJ2-3,many,TRBD2,TRBV2,CASSEETSGEVPDTQYF,TGTGCCAGCAGTGAAGAAACTAGCGGGGAGGTTCCAGATACGCAGTATTTT
TRBJ1-2,NA,NA,TRBV10-3,CAIWSVPFVDNNYGYTF,TGTGCCATCTGGTCCGTTCCCTTCGTGGACAACAACTATGGCTACACCTTC
TRBJ1-1,few,NA,TRBV15,CATSNRRETSAFF,TGTGCCACCAGCAACAGACGGGAAACGTCGGCTTTCTTT
TRBJ2-7,NA,NA,TRBV20-1,CSAREAMGAYEQYF,TGCAGTGCTAGAGAGGCAATGGGAGCCTACGAGCAGTACTTC
TRBJ1-2,many,NA,TRBV29-1,CSAGEGIPYGYTF,TGCAGCGCCGGGGAGGGGATTCCCTATGGCTACACCTTC
TRBJ2-7,NA,TRBD2,TRBV5-6,CASSFAGLEEEQYF,TGTGCCAGCAGCTTTGCGGGACTAGAGGAGGAGCAGTACTTC
TRBJ1-1,NA,NA,TRBV11-2,CASSLVRHTEAFF,TGTGCCAGCAGCTTAGTGAGGCACACTGAAGCTTTCTTT
TRBJ2-5,NA,NA,TRBV6-1,CASSESRQETQYF,TGTGCCAGCAGTGAAAGTAGACAAGAGACCCAGTACTTC
TRBJ2-1,many,NA,TRBV24-1,CATSEWGEGNEQFF,TGTGCCACCAGCGAGTGGGGAGAGGGCAATGAGCAGTTCTTC
TRBJ1-5,few,NA,TRBV4-3,CASSQDYPGNQPQHF,TGCGCCAGCAGCCAAGATTACCCAGGCAATCAGCCCCAGCATTTT
TRBJ2-3,many,NA,TRBV29-1,CSAQLTGFLGDTDTQYF,TGCAGCGCTCAACTCACAGGGTTTCTGGGCGACACAGATACGCAGTATTTT
TRBJ2-1,few,TRBD2,TRBV7-8,CASSGPGLAPPNEQFF,TGTGCCAGCAGCGGTCCGGGACTAGCGCCCCCCAATGAGCAGTTCTTC
TRBJ2-1,NA,TRBD2,TRBV7-9,CASSLSGGSAYNEQFF,TGTGCCAGCAGCCTTAGCGGGGGCTCGGCATACAATGAGCAGTTCTTC
TRBJ2-5,few,TRBD2,TRBV25-1,CASSVLAGVETQYF,TGTGCCAGCAGTGTCCTAGCGGGGGTCGAGACCCAGTACTTC
TRBJ2-1,many,NA,TRBV5-6,CASSLVTYNEQFF,TGTGCCAGCAGCCTCGTGACGTACAATGAGCAGTTCTTC
TRBJ1-2,NA,NA,TRBV11-2,CASSLVGAGARRAGYTF,TGTGCCAGCAGCTTAGTTGGAGCGGGGGCGCGGAGAGCTGGCTACACCTTC
TRBJ2-7,NA,NA,TRBV27,CASSMGRYSYEQYF,TGTGCCAGCAGTATGGGGAGATACTCCTACGAGCAGTACTTC
TRBJ1-1,NA,NA,TRBV19,CASRWDDMNTEAFF,TGTGCCAGTAGGTGGGACGACATGAACACTGAAGCTTTCTTT
TRBJ2-7,NA,NA,TRBV9,CASSVGGKTYEQYF,TGTGCCAGCAGCGTAGGCGGGAAAACCTACGAGCAGTACTTC
TRBJ2-3,many,TRBD2,TRBV27,CASSRLAGSPLTDTQYF,TGTGCCAGCAGTAGACTAGCGGGGTCACCCCTCACAGATACGCAGTATTTT
TRBJ2-3,few,NA,TRBV28,CASSHPGTEPETDTQYF,TGTGCCAGCAGTCATCCCGGGACGGAGCCAGAAACAGATACGCAGTATTTT
TRBJ1-1,few,NA,TRBV9,CASSPRQVQNTEAFF,TGTGCCAGCAGCCCGCGGCAGGTACAGAACACTGAAGCTTTCTTT
TRBJ2-5,few,TRBD2,TRBV7-8,CASIPRVSGRETQYF,TGTGCCAGCATTCCACGTGTTAGCGGGAGGGAGACCCAGTACTTC
TRBJ1-1,many,NA,TRBV7-9,CASIVGTEAFF,TGTGCCAGCATCGTCGGGACTGAAGCTTTCTTT
TRBJ1-5,NA,NA,TRBV20-1,CSARDQGSSNQPQHF,TGCAGTGCTAGAGATCAGGGCAGCAGCAATCAGCCCCAGCATTTT
TRBJ1-2,many,NA,TRBV20-1,CSAHREPITPYGYTF,TGCAGTGCCCACCGAGAGCCTATTACCCCCTATGGCTACACCTTC
TRBJ2-1,NA,TRBD1,TRBV7-9,CASSSTSGAGGHNEQFF,TGTGCCAGCAGCTCCACCTCAGGGGCAGGGGGCCACAATGAGCAGTTCTTC